This record looks at one T cell receptor beta chain sequence and its context. Losses at the gene ends were 6 bases for V and 4 bases for J; bases not matched to a gene: 4. This CDR3 has 13 amino acids. Only in-frame clones appear in the TCRdb table, and some are missing; sequencing was by immunoSEQ multiplex PCR. The repertoire includes under 250,000 clones, approximately 84% of them detected once, and about 2.4% sits in the top ten. This sample was taken from a study of blood T cell repertoires in COVID-19. Study-level background: Sample material is recorded as cDNA or gDNA derived from T cells, B-cell-depleted T cells, or PBMCs.

The material sequenced was peripheral blood. The clonotype comes from a woman aged 55-75 years with acute or convalescent COVID-19. This chain joins TRBV12-3 or TRBV12-4 and TRBJ1-2; 8 nucleotides align to TRBD1. The CDR3 DNA reads TGTGCCAGCAGGGGACAGGAAACCTATGGCTACACCTTC. This encodes CASRGQETYGYTF.